This T cell receptor (beta chain) was found in a study of shared T cell receptors in the human thymus. V was clipped by 6 bases and J by 8 bases, with 13 bases between them. This CDR3 spans 13 amino acids. Germline CDR1 and CDR2: MNHEY and SVGAGI. Sequencing was performed with immunoSEQ multiplex PCR; in TCRdb, only in-frame clones are kept and a portion is missing. The table records 600,000 or so clones, around 87% of them present only once. This sample was also put to use in a study of human thymus T cells. This second study notes: Thymus was obtained from resections taken during corrective heart surgery. Apparent skewing of V and J gene usage characterized both thymic and blood repertoires. Overlap was high between thymic repertoires from unrelated individuals, as reported in related research.

This receptor was taken from a boy under three years old with a congenital heart defect. The chain carries TRBV6-5 and TRBJ1-4; tentative D call: TRBD1 (5 bases). The specimen sequenced was thymocytes. This chain's CDR3 is CASSLTRGEKLFF. CDR3 DNA sequence: TGTGCCAGCAGCCTGACGCGGGGGGAAAAACTGTTTTTT.